Below, 25 T cell receptor beta chains from the same sample are listed, as sequenced in a study of shared clonotypes between healthy human individuals. The repertoire was sequenced with immunoSEQ multiplex PCR; TCRdb's copy has only in-frame clones and lacks some. The sample has almost 750,000 clones, roughly 72% seen once. Sequencing input: memory CD4+ T cells sorted from blood. The subset here: CD45RA-negative fraction. The receptors originated from a woman aged 25 to 45 in good health.

Many counts were recorded for this clone. Distinct nucleotide sequences in the sample also encode this CDR3. V gene TRBV2 combines with J gene TRBJ2-7; 12 bases fit TRBD2. Germline CDR1 reads SNHLY; CDR2 reads FYNNEI. CDR3 length: 15 amino acids. V was clipped by 6 bases and J by 2 bases; unmatched bases: 5. The CDR3 sequence: CASSGTSGRTYEQYF. DNA of the CDR3: TGTGCCAGCAGCGGGACTAGCGGGCGGACCTACGAGCAGTACTTC.

V is TRBV6-5 and J is TRBJ1-1; TRBD1 agrees at 8 bases. After removal of 6 bases from V and 6 bases from J, the junction contained 6 bases not matched to a gene. Germline V gene data show CDR1 as MNHEY and CDR2 as SVGAGI. This CDR3 comprises 13 residues. This CDR3 is CASRPDRGSEAFF. In DNA form, the CDR3 reads TGTGCCAGCAGACCCGACAGGGGCTCTGAAGCTTTCTTT.

V usage is TRBV29-1 and J usage is TRBJ2-7; tentatively, D is TRBD2 (6 bases). This CDR3 region has 14 residues. V was pared by 5 bases and J by 5 bases, with 19 bases between. Germline assignment: CDR1 SQVTM and CDR2 ANQGSEA. CDR3 sequence: CSVPKLGTLHEQYF. As DNA, the CDR3 is TGCAGCGTTCCAAAGCTCGGGACTCTCCACGAGCAGTACTTC.

This chain uses TRBV18 with TRBJ2-3; 7 bases agree with TRBD2. The CDR3 has 16 residues. The germline V gene encodes CDR1 KGHSH and CDR2 LQKENI. V trimming: 1 base; J trimming: 2 bases; junction bases outside the gene matches: 6. DNA of the CDR3: TGTGCCAGCTCACCACAACCGGGACTATCCACAGATACGCAGTATTTT. It yields the protein CASSPQPGLSTDTQYF.

This chain connects TRBV7-9 to TRBJ2-3, with TRBD2 identical over 16 bases. The CDR3 totals 16 residues. Trimming cost V 3 bases and J 3 bases; bases outside gene matches: 0. The germline V gene encodes CDR1 SEHNR and CDR2 FQNEAQ (reference sequence). As DNA, the CDR3 is TGTGCCAGCAGCTTGGGACTAGCGGGAGGGACAGATACGCAGTATTTT. As protein: CASSLGLAGGTDTQYF.

This chain uses TRBV11-2 with TRBJ2-7; the D is unclear. The CDR3 runs 15 residues. Looked up from germline, CDR1 is SGHAT and CDR2 is FQNNGV. Trimming took off 2 bases at V and 6 bases at J, with 17 bases between the two ends. CDR3 sequence reads: CASSLNTFSSPEQYF. As DNA, the CDR3 is TGTGCCAGCAGCTTAAACACTTTCTCTTCGCCCGAGCAGTACTTC. Full variable domain (missing parts from reference TRBV11-2 and TRBJ2-7): EAGVAQSPRYKIIEKRQSVAFWCNPISGHATLYWYQQILGQGPKLLIQFQNNGVVDDSQLPKDRFSAERLKGVDSTLKIQPAKLEDSAVYLCASSLNTFSSPEQYFGPGTRLTVT.

This clone has ten or more counts. The J gene is TRBJ1-1, the V gene TRBV18; D possibly corresponds to TRBD1 (5 bases). This CDR3 spans 16 amino acids. The germline V gene has CDR1 KGHSH and CDR2 LQKENI. V lost 1 base and J lost 1, with 13 bases in between. The CDR3 DNA reads TGTGCCAGCTCACCACGGGGGGATTACGGGAACACTGAAGCTTTCTTT. Translated: CASSPRGDYGNTEAFF.

The genes are TRBV6-1 and TRBJ2-2; D tentatively reads TRBD1 or TRBD2 (5 bases each). CDR1 is MNHNS and CDR2 is SASEGT in the germline V gene. The CDR3 loop spans 14 amino acids. The V end was cut by 1 base, the J end by 7 bases, with 10 bases between. The CDR3 protein is CASSEGWGFGELFF. The CDR3 DNA is TGTGCCAGCAGTGAAGGTTGGGGGTTCGGGGAGCTGTTTTTT.

The genes are TRBV28 and TRBJ1-1; no reliable D call. CDR3 length equals 14 residues. Trimming took 3 bases from V and 5 from J, leaving 13 bases between them. The germline gives CDR1 MDHEN, CDR2 SYDVKM. CDR3 nucleotides: TGTGCCAGCAGTTTCGACGGGGTGGGGACTGAAGCTTTCTTT. It is translated as CASSFDGVGTEAFF.

Details on this clone: This may be a read error, as it is one base from a much larger clone. The sample has other DNA sequences that encode this CDR3 too. The CDR3: CASSLPSGSYNEQFF. For the CDR3, the DNA is TGCGCCAGCAGCTTGCCTAGCGGATCCTACAATGAGCAGTTCTTC. The rearrangement joins TRBV5-1 to TRBJ2-1; 7 bases line up with TRBD2. Germline V gene sequence: CDR1 SGHRS, CDR2 YFSETQ. The V and J ends lost 1 base and 1 base, in that order; junction bases with no gene match: 2. CDR3 length equals 15 residues. The full variable domain, its missing parts supplied by reference TRBV5-1 and TRBJ2-1, is KAGVTQTPRYLIKTRGQQVTLSCSPISGHRSVSWYQQTPGQGLQFLFEYFSETQRNKGNFPGRFSGRQFSNSRSEMNVSTLELGDSALYLCASSLPSGSYNEQFFGPGTRLTVL.

The chain couples TRBV19 to TRBJ2-7, with TRBD1 as a possible D gene (6 bases). Germline lookup yields CDR1 LNHDA and CDR2 SQIVND (reference sequence). V dropped 1 base and J dropped 2 bases, with 12 bases sitting between them. This CDR3 comprises 15 residues. CDR3: CASSIVSDRPYEQYF. The CDR3 coding sequence is TGTGCCAGTAGTATAGTAAGCGACAGGCCCTACGAGCAGTACTTC.

The chain recombines TRBV28 with TRBJ2-3, with D unresolved. The germline V and J ends were trimmed by 4 bases and 2 bases, with 7 bases remaining between them. Looked up from germline, CDR1 is MDHEN and CDR2 is SYDVKM. The CDR3 totals 13 residues. CDR3 protein: CASSWSNTDTQYF. CDR3 DNA: TGTGCCAGCAGTTGGTCTAACACAGATACGCAGTATTTT.

The chain joins TRBV15 to TRBJ2-3; no reliable D call. Germline V gene lookup returns CDR1 LNHNV and CDR2 YYDKDF (reference sequence). The ends were cut back, 0 bases at V and 4 bases at J, with 14 bases in the middle. This CDR3 is built from 16 residues. In DNA, the CDR3 is TGTGCCACCAGCAGAGATGCGGCCCTAAATTCAGATACGCAGTATTTT. Its protein is CATSRDAALNSDTQYF.

Only one count was recorded for this clone. This may arise from a read error, as a much more abundant clone is one base away. This sample also contains other DNA sequences that code for the same CDR3. The V gene is TRBV5-1, the J gene TRBJ2-2, with 7 bases lining up with TRBD1. V lost 3 bases and J lost 1; bases outside the gene matches: 3. Per germline, CDR1 SGHRS and CDR2 YFSETQ. The CDR3 is 15 residues long. CDR3 loop: CASSYGTENTGELFF. CDR3 DNA: TGCGCCAGCAGCTACGGGACAGAGAACACCGGGGAGCTGTTTTTT.

The chain carries TRBV6-5 and TRBJ1-2; 7 bases are shared with TRBD1. CDR1 MNHEY and CDR2 SVGAGI come from the germline V gene. The CDR3 spans 13 residues. V lost 6 bases to trimming and J lost 3 bases; unmatched junction nucleotides: 4. The chain's CDR3 is CASSRGWDYGYTF. CDR3 in DNA: TGTGCCAGCAGCAGGGGGTGGGACTATGGCTACACCTTC.

This clone was recorded a few times. The chain joins TRBV7-9 to TRBJ2-1, with D possibly being TRBD1 or TRBD2 (6 bases each). V shed 5 bases and J shed 10 bases, with 21 bases lying between them. CDR1 is SEHNR and CDR2 is FQNEAQ in the germline V gene (reference sequence). The CDR3 totals 15 residues. As DNA, the CDR3 is TGTGCCAGCAGCCAAGCGTTTTCGTCCGGGGGCGAGCAGTTCTTC. Translation gives CASSQAFSSGGEQFF. The whole variable domain, filled in from reference TRBV7-9 and TRBJ2-1, reads DTGVSQNPRHKITKRGQNVTFRCDPISEHNRLYWYRQTLGQGPEFLTYFQNEAQLEKSRLLSDRFSAERPKGSFSTLEIQRTEQGDSAMYLCASSQAFSSGGEQFFGPGTRLTVL.

This clone was counted a single time. V usage is TRBV4-2 and J usage is TRBJ2-3; D may be TRBD1 or TRBD2 (5 bases each). Trimming took off 0 bases at V and 6 bases at J, with 13 bases between the two ends. The CDR3 covers 15 residues. CDR1 and CDR2 (germline): LGHNA, YNFKEQ. The CDR3 DNA reads TGTGCCAGCAGCCAAGAGGGACCTAGATCGGATACGCAGTATTTT. Amino acids: CASSQEGPRSDTQYF.

V gene TRBV4-1 combines with J gene TRBJ2-3, with 11 nucleotides matching TRBD2. Germline CDR1 is MGHRA and CDR2 is YSYEKL. Unmatched junction bases numbered 17, after V lost 0 bases and J lost 0 bases. The CDR3 length is 22 residues. CDR3 protein: CASSQDSGLAGGWSGSTDTQYF. The CDR3 DNA sequence: TGCGCCAGCAGCCAAGATAGTGGCCTAGCGGGAGGATGGTCTGGGAGCACAGATACGCAGTATTTT.

The chain employs TRBV6-1 and TRBJ1-1, with TRBD1 matching 7 bases. The CDR3 consists of 16 residues. J gave up 3 bases and V 4 bases, and 11 bases lay outside the gene matches. Germline V CDR1 and CDR2: MNHNS, SASEGT. DNA for the CDR3: TGTGCCAGCAGTGGACGGACAGGCTATTCTCACACTGAAGCTTTCTTT. Its protein product is CASSGRTGYSHTEAFF.

The chain combines TRBV5-1 with TRBJ2-2; maybe TRBD1 (5 bases). This CDR3 has 15 residues. Germline V gene sequence: CDR1 SGHRS, CDR2 YFSETQ. V was clipped by 2 bases and J by 7 bases, with 15 bases between them. The CDR3: CASSLQDKRNGELFF. The CDR3 coding sequence is TGCGCCAGCAGCTTACAGGACAAAAGGAACGGGGAGCTGTTTTTT.

The CDR3 DNA is TGCAGCGTCCGTCAGATTGGGGGCTCGACCAAAAACATTCAGTACTTC. Its translation: CSVRQIGGSTKNIQYF. The rearrangement uses TRBV29-1 and TRBJ2-4, with D possibly matching TRBD1 (6 bases). Germline V gene data show CDR1 as SQVTM and CDR2 as ANQGSEA. The CDR3 consists of 16 residues. Trimming cost V 6 bases and J 2 bases, with 20 bases left between them.

The J gene is TRBJ1-5, the V gene TRBV28; a possible D gene is TRBD1 (6 bases). This CDR3 has 15 amino acids. Germline V CDR1 and CDR2: MDHEN, SYDVKM. V was pared by 8 bases and J by 6 bases, with 20 bases between. This chain's CDR3 is CASSLPHRVGQPQHF. The DNA for the CDR3 is TGTGCCAGCTCTCTACCCCACAGGGTCGGTCAGCCCCAGCATTTT.

The rearrangement links TRBV27 to TRBJ1-1, with 7 bases aligning to TRBD1. With 8 bases clipped from V and 1 base from J, the junction kept 7 bases outside the gene matches. Germline V gives CDR1 MNHEY, CDR2 SMNVEV (reference sequence). There are 14 residues in the CDR3. CDR3 in amino acids: CASFTGVGNTEAFF. The CDR3 nucleotides read TGTGCCAGCTTCACAGGGGTAGGGAACACTGAAGCTTTCTTT.

A note on this clone: Other DNA sequences from this sample encode an identical CDR3 as well. This chain links TRBV28 with TRBJ2-7, with 14 bases lining up with TRBD2. Germline CDR1 MDHEN, CDR2 SYDVKM. V shed 5 bases, J shed 6 bases, and the junction held 3 bases outside the gene matches. CDR3 length: 14 amino acids. The CDR3 region has the DNA TGTGCCAGCAGTCAGGGACTAGCGGGAGTCGAGCAGTACTTC. This gives the protein CASSQGLAGVEQYF.

V is TRBV27 and J is TRBJ2-7; 10 positions agree with TRBD1. This CDR3 spans 12 amino acids. In germline, CDR1 is MNHEY, CDR2 SMNVEV (reference sequence). The V segment lost 6 bases and the J segment 7 bases; nucleotides outside the gene matches: 3. The CDR3 spells CASRTGGGEQYF. The CDR3 coding sequence is TGTGCCAGCAGGACAGGGGGCGGTGAGCAGTACTTC.